This TCR beta chain comes out of a study of T cell responses to AZD1222 COVID-19 vaccine. Findings of the study overall: Across the whole spike, CD4 TCRs peaked at regions 160-218 and 743-854. Two doses of AZD1222 preceded a rise in Spike-specific TCR breadth and depth. Mostly white British, mostly female donors; authors suggested clonal diversity may be underestimated. Nearly half of spike-specific TCRs reportedly target unmutated variant regions.

V was cut by 3 bases and J by 10 bases, with 13 bases left in between. The germline V gene has CDR1 SGHTA and CDR2 FQGNSA. The CDR3 runs to 13 residues. Remarks on this clone: Its antigen is unknown.

This table comes from immunoSEQ multiplex PCR, and its TCRdb copy is limited to in-frame clones, with some not included. The sample records some 170,000 clones, about 89% being singletons. The chain employs TRBV7-2 and TRBJ1-3; D unclear. This specimen consisted of peripheral blood, obtained on day 0 of AZD1222 vaccination. The TCR comes from an adult in good health. The CDR3 sequence is CASSFARAETIYF. The CDR3 nucleotides are TGTGCCAGCAGCTTTGCTCGGGCGGAGACCATATATTTT.